A selection of T cell receptor beta chains follows, all from one sample in a study of beta chain features in type 1 diabetes. Clones were sequenced by immunoSEQ multiplex PCR, and TCRdb holds only the in-frame ones, with some missing. The sample holds 300,000 to 400,000 clones, approximately 8% seen once. Sequencing input: central memory CD4+ T cells from blood. The receptors were sampled from a woman aged 18-29 years in good health. CDR3s include the opening cysteine and the closing phenylalanine or tryptophan. Fields, in order: V gene, D gene, clone size, J gene, CDR3 protein, CDR3 DNA. D genes are given only for firm matches. Clone size appears in some rows only: once, few, many, or a class for an expanded clone.

TRBV7-2,.,.,TRBJ1-2,CASSLAVRVEGYTF,TGTGCCAGCAGCTTGGCTGTTCGTGTAGAGGGCTACACCTTC
TRBV7-3,TRBD1,.,TRBJ1-2,CASSWGQGSTYTF,TGTGCCAGCAGCTGGGGACAGGGGAGTACCTACACCTTC
TRBV6-6,.,once,TRBJ2-1,CASSYPSAGTNEQFF,TGTGCCAGCAGTTACCCAAGTGCAGGAACCAATGAGCAGTTCTTC
TRBV7-3,TRBD1,few,TRBJ1-4,CASSPGQGEKLFF,TGTGCCAGCAGCCCGGGACAGGGAGAAAAACTGTTTTTT
TRBV7-8,.,few,TRBJ2-7,CASSLHGSLTYEQYF,TGTGCCAGCAGCTTACACGGGAGCTTGACCTACGAGCAGTACTTC
TRBV29-1,.,few,TRBJ1-6,CSVRTENYNSPLHF,TGCAGCGTTAGGACAGAGAATTATAATTCACCCCTCCACTTT
TRBV7-2,TRBD1,few,TRBJ1-5,CASSWAPGGNYQPQHF,TGTGCCAGCAGCTGGGCCCCAGGGGGGAACTATCAGCCCCAGCATTTT
TRBV5-1,.,many,TRBJ2-7,CASSLRGAYEQYF,TGCGCCAGCAGCTTGAGGGGTGCCTACGAGCAGTACTTC
TRBV19,.,.,TRBJ2-7,CASSPRGSSYEQYF,TGTGCCAGTAGTCCTCGGGGCTCTTCCTACGAGCAGTACTTC
TRBV28,TRBD1,few,TRBJ2-7,CASIGTGSPYEQYF,TGTGCCAGCATCGGGACAGGGTCCCCTTACGAGCAGTACTTC